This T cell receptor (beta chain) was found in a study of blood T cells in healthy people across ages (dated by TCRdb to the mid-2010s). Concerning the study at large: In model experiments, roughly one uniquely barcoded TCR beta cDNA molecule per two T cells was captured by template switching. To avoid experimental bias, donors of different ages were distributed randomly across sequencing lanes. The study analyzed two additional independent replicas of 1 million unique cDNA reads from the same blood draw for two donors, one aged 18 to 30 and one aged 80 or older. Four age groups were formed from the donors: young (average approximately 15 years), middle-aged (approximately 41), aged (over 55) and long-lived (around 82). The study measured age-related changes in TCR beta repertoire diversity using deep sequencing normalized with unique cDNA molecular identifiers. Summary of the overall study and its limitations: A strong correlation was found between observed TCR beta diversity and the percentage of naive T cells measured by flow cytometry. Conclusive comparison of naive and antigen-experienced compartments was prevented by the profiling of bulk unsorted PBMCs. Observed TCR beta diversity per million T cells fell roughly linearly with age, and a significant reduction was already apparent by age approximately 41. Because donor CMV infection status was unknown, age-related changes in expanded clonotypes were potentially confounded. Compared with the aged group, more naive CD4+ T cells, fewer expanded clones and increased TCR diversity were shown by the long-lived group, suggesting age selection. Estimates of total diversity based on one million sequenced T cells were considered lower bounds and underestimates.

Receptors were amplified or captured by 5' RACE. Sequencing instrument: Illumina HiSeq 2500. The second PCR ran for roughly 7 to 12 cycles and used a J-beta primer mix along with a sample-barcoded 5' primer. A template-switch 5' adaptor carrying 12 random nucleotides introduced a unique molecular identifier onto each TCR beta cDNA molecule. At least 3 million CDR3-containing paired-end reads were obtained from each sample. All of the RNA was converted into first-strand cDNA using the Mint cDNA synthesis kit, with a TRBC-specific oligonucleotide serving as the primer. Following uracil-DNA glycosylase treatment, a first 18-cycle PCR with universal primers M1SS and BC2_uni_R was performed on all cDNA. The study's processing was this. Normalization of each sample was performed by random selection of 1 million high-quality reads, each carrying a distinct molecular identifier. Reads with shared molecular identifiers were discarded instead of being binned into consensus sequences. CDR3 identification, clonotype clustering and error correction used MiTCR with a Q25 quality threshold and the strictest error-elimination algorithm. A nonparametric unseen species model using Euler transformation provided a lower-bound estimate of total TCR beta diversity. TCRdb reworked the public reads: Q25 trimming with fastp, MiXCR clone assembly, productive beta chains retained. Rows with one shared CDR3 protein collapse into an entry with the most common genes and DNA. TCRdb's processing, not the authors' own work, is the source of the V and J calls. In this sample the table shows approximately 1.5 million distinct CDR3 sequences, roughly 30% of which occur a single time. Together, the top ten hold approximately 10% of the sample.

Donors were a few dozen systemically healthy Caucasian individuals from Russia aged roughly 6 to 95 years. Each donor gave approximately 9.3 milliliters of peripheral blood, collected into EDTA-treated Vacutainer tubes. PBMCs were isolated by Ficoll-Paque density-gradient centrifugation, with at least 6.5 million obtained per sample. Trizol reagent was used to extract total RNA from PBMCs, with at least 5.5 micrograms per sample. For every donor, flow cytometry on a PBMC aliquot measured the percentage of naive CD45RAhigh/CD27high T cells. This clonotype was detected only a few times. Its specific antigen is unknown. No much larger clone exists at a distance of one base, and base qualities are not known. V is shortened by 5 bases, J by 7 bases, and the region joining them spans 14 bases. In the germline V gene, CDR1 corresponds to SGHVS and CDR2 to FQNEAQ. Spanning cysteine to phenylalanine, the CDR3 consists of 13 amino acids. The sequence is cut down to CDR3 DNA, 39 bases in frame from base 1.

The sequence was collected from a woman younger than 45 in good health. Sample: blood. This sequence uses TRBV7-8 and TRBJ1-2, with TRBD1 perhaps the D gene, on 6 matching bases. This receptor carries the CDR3 CASSHNREGGYTF. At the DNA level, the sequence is TGTGCCAGCAGCCATAACAGGGAAGGTGGCTACACCTTC.